The present TCR beta chain was sequenced within a study of T cell responses to AZD1222 COVID-19 vaccine. The method was immunoSEQ multiplex PCR; TCRdb's version includes in-frame clones alone and lacks a portion of them. This sample carries approximately 77,000 clones, more than 85% of them seen once, and the ten largest clones take roughly 4.3%. About this clone: Its target is not known.

V lost 4 bases to trimming and J lost 7 bases, with 23 bases between them. This CDR3 has 17 amino acids. CDR1 and CDR2 (germline): WSHSY, SAAADI. Study-wide findings and caveats: There were vaccine-associated CD4 TCRs across spike, dominant at 160-218 and 743-854. Epitopes outside B.1.351 and B.1.1.7 mutated regions reportedly drew nearly half of spike TCRs. Breadth and depth of Spike-specific TCRs rose after two AZD1222 doses.

Pooled samples include second doses given at about 4 or 12 weeks. The sequence was collected from an adult who received the AZD1222 COVID-19 vaccine. The material sequenced was peripheral blood, taken 28 days after the second AZD1222 dose. The V call is TRBV10-2, the J call TRBJ2-1; no firm D call. The CDR3, as DNA: TGCGCCAGCAGTGTCTTCCTTGGCGGAGTCTTTAGAAATGAGCAGTTCTTC. Protein: CASSVFLGGVFRNEQFF.